This T cell receptor (beta chain) was identified in a study of Ad26.COV2.S vaccination and SARS-CoV-2 variants. Notes on the study in general: Non-spike TCR breadth was similar in vaccine and placebo recipients.

Sequenced by immunoSEQ multiplex PCR; TCRdb stores in-frame clones only, minus some. The profile shows about 680,000 clones, about 89% of them singletons. This CDR3 is 15 amino acids long. V dropped 1 base and J dropped 7 bases, with 17 bases sitting between them. The germline gives CDR1 SGHTS, CDR2 YDEGEE. As for treatment: roughly 18 received Ad26.COV2.S at low or high dose, single or two shots; 5 received placebo; per-sample allocation not given. It was on day 63 after the first vaccine or placebo injection that samples were taken. Details on this clone: What it binds is not known.

V usage is TRBV5-8 and J usage is TRBJ1-2, with D perhaps matching TRBD1 (6 bases). This receptor was obtained from a person between 18 and 65 years old who received the Ad26.COV2.S COVID-19 vaccine or a placebo. This specimen consisted of peripheral blood, obtained in a trial of Ad26.COV2.S vaccine versus placebo. The CDR3 loop is CASSLRYAGASGYTF. For the CDR3, the DNA is TGTGCCAGCAGCTTGCGTTATGCGGGGGCAAGTGGCTACACCTTC.